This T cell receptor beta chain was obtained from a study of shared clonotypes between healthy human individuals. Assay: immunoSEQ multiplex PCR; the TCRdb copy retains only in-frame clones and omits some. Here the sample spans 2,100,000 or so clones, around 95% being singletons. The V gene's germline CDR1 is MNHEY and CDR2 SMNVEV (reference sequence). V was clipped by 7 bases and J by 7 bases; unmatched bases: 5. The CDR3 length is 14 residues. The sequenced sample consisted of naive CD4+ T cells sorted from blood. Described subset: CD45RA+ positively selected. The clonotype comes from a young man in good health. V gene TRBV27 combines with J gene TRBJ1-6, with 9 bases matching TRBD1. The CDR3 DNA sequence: TGTGCCAGCACCCGGGACAGGGAAAATTCACCCCTCCACTTT. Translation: CASTRDRENSPLHF.